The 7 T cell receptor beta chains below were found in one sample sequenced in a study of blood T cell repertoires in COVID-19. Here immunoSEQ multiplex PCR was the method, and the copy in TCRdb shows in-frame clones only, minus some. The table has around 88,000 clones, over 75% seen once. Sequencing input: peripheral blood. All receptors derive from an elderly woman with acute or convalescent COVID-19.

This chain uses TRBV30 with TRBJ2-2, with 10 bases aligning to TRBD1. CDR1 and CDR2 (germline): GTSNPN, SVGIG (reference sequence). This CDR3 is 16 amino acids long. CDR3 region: CAWDRGLTANTGELFF. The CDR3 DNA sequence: TGTGCTTGGGACAGGGGCCTCACGGCGAACACCGGGGAGCTGTTTTTT.

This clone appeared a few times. The CDR3 DNA sequence: TGCGCCAGCAGCTTGTTATGGGACAGTGGTACTGAAGCTTTCTTT. Translation gives CASSLLWDSGTEAFF. The chain is built from TRBV5-1 and TRBJ1-1; 7 bases are a match to TRBD1. Germline V CDR1 and CDR2: SGHRS, YFSETQ. J gave up 5 bases and V 1 base, and 8 bases lay outside the gene matches. The CDR3 sequence is 15 residues long.

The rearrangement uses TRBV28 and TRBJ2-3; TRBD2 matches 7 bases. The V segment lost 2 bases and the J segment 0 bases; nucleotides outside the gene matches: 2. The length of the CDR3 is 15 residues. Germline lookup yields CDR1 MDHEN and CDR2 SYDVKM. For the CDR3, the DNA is TGTGCCAGCAGTTTAGCGGGAGCTAGCACAGATACGCAGTATTTT. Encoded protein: CASSLAGASTDTQYF.

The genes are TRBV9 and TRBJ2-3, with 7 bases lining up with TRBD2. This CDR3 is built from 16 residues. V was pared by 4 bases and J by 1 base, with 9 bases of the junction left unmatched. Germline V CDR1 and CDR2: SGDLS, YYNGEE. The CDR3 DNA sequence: TGTGCCAGCAGCCCAGAGCGGGGCGTCGGCACAGATACGCAGTATTTT. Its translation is CASSPERGVGTDTQYF.

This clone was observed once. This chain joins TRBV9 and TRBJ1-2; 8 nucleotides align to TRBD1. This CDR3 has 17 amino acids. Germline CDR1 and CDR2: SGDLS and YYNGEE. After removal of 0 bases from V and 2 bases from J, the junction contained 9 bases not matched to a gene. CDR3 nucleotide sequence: TGTGCCAGCAGCGTAGACCTCCGGACAGGGCGCAACTATGGCTACACCTTC. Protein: CASSVDLRTGRNYGYTF.

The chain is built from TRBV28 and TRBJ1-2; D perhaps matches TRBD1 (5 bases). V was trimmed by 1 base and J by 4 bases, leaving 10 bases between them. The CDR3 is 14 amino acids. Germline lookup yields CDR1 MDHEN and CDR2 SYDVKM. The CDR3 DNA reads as TGTGCCAGCAGTTTATTTAACAGGCCCTATGGCTACACCTTC. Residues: CASSLFNRPYGYTF.

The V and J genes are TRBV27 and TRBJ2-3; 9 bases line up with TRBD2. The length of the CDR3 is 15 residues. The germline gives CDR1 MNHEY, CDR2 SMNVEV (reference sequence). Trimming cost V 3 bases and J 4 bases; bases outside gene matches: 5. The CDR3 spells CASSFGLAYSDTQYF. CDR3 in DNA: TGTGCCAGCAGTTTTGGACTAGCGTATTCAGATACGCAGTATTTT.